Below are 27 T cell receptor beta chains sequenced from a single sample in a study of OX40 agonist ivuxolimab in advanced cancers. Generated by immunoSEQ multiplex PCR, the TCRdb table keeps only in-frame clones and is missing some. This sample carries tens of thousands of clones, approximately 86% of them seen once, and the ten largest clones take 31%. Sequences were derived from CD4+ or CD8+ T cells sorted from blood, sampled in a trial of the OX40 agonist ivuxolimab. The receptors were gathered from an adult with an advanced solid tumor such as melanoma, head and neck, liver or kidney cancer.

V and J are TRBV6-5 and TRBJ1-1; TRBD1 is a possible D gene (5 bases). V lost 4 bases and J 1 base, leaving 7 bases between the germline ends. The CDR3 has 13 amino acids. CDR1 and CDR2 (germline): MNHEY, SVGAGI. Here the CDR3 reads CASSFGGNTEAFF. CDR3 coding DNA: TGTGCCAGCAGTTTTGGGGGGAACACTGAAGCTTTCTTT.

The gene calls are TRBV4-1 and TRBJ2-1; TRBD2 matches 10 bases. This CDR3 is 15 amino acids long. Germline values: CDR1 MGHRA, CDR2 YSYEKL. The ends lost 4 bases at V and 2 bases at J; junction bases unmatched: 2. CDR3 sequence: CASSPTSGTYNEQFF. The CDR3 DNA follows: TGCGCCAGCAGCCCAACTAGCGGGACCTACAATGAGCAGTTCTTC.

This chain links TRBV9 with TRBJ1-2; D might be TRBD1 (6 bases). V shed 0 bases and J shed 7 bases, with 13 bases lying between them. Germline V CDR1 and CDR2: SGDLS, YYNGEE. The CDR3 is 14 residues long. CDR3 nucleotides: TGTGCCAGCAGCGTAGTGTCGGGGGCGGGTGGCTACACCTTC. Translating gives CASSVVSGAGGYTF.

The genes are TRBV9 and TRBJ2-2, with D unresolved. This CDR3 spans 17 amino acids. CDR1 and CDR2 from the germline V gene are SGDLS and YYNGEE. The V end was cut by 4 bases, the J end by 0 bases, with 16 bases between. Written as DNA, the CDR3 is TGTGCCAGCAGCCGGTGGAGCAGAACCGCGAACACCGGGGAGCTGTTTTTT. This gives the protein CASSRWSRTANTGELFF. Filled out from reference TRBV9 and TRBJ2-2, the complete variable domain reads DSGVTQTPKHLITATGQRVTLRCSPRSGDLSVYWYQQSLDQGLQFLIQYYNGEERAKGNILERFSAQQFPDLHSELNLSSLELGDSALYFCASSRWSRTANTGELFFGEGSRLTVL.

The chain joins TRBV4-1 to TRBJ1-1; weak D call: TRBD1 (6 bases). This CDR3 comprises 15 residues. The germline V gene has CDR1 MGHRA and CDR2 YSYEKL. The V end lost 0 bases, the J end lost 10 bases, and 18 bases lay between the germline ends. The CDR3 nucleotides read TGCGCCAGCAGCCAAGAAGAGACAGGCGTAAAGGGAGCTTTCTTT. Translated, it gives CASSQEETGVKGAFF.

The chain is built from TRBV29-1 and TRBJ2-2; 13 nucleotides agree with TRBD2. The germline CDR1 and CDR2 sequences are SQVTM and ANQGSEA. The V segment lost 7 bases and the J segment 1 base; nucleotides outside the gene matches: 6. CDR3 length: 16 amino acids. The DNA for the CDR3 is TGCAGCGCCGTGGGACTAGCGGGGCGGAACACCGGGGAGCTGTTTTTT. This encodes CSAVGLAGRNTGELFF.

The chain joins TRBV9 to TRBJ1-2, with 7 bases lining up with TRBD1. J was trimmed by 2 bases and V by 3 bases; bases with no gene match: 7. Germline V CDR1 and CDR2: SGDLS, YYNGEE. The length of the CDR3 is 15 residues. CDR3 sequence: CASSDGLRGNYGYTF. The CDR3 nucleotides are TGTGCCAGCAGCGACGGTCTCAGGGGGAACTATGGCTACACCTTC.

This clone was found once. The chain recombines TRBV5-6 with TRBJ1-1; TRBD1 matches 8 bases. The germline V gene encodes CDR1 SGHDT and CDR2 YYEEEE. With V trimmed by 5 bases and J by 5 bases, 8 bases remained unmatched. The CDR3 is 14 residues long. The CDR3 DNA is TGTGCCAGCAGATCTGGGCAGGGGGCGACTGAAGCTTTCTTT. It encodes CASRSGQGATEAFF.

The V gene is TRBV4-3, the J gene TRBJ2-1; a possible D gene is TRBD2 (6 bases). V was trimmed by 4 bases and J by 0 bases, leaving 13 bases between them. Germline assignment: CDR1 LGHNA and CDR2 YSLEER. The length of the CDR3 is 16 residues. CDR3 DNA sequence: TGCGCCAGCAGCCTGTTAGCGGAGAACTCCTACAATGAGCAGTTCTTC. Encoded protein: CASSLLAENSYNEQFF.

V gene TRBV6-6 combines with J gene TRBJ1-2; the D is unclear. The V and J ends lost 7 bases and 8 bases respectively, with 14 bases between them. There are 12 residues in the CDR3. Germline values: CDR1 MNHNY, CDR2 SVGAGI (reference sequence). CDR3 DNA: TGTGCCAGCATAAGACGTGATCAAGGCTACACCTTC. Its protein is CASIRRDQGYTF.

The rearrangement links TRBV9 to TRBJ2-1, with D maybe TRBD2 (7 bases). The V end was cut by 3 bases, the J end by 4 bases, with 17 bases between. The CDR3 spans 16 residues. From germline, CDR1 is SGDLS and CDR2 YYNGEE. Here the CDR3 DNA reads TGTGCCAGCAGCGGACTCAGGGGAGGGGATTACAATGAGCAGTTCTTC. Translated, it gives CASSGLRGGDYNEQFF.

This clone has only a few counts. The CDR3 DNA follows: TGTGCCAGCAGCTTGGCAATGGCAGGCTATGGCTACACCTTC. It encodes CASSLAMAGYGYTF. This chain connects TRBV5-4 to TRBJ1-2; D not resolved. V was pared by 0 bases and J by 4 bases, with 10 bases between. There are 14 residues in the CDR3. Per germline, CDR1 SGHNT and CDR2 YYREEE (reference sequence).

The V call is TRBV25-1, the J call TRBJ1-1; 7 bases line up with TRBD1. The CDR3 is 14 residues long. CDR1 is MGHDK and CDR2 is SYGVNS in the germline V gene. The V segment lost 3 bases and the J segment 4 bases; nucleotides outside the gene matches: 5. The CDR3 DNA sequence: TGTGCCAGCAGTGACTCAGACAGGGCCACTGAAGCTTTCTTT. Translated, it gives CASSDSDRATEAFF. Using reference TRBV25-1 and TRBJ1-1 for the parts outside the CDR3, the full variable domain is EADIYQTPRYLVIGTGKKITLECSQTMGHDKMYWYQQDPGMELHLIHYSYGVNSTEKGDLSSESTVSRIRTEHFPLTLESARPSHTSQYLCASSDSDRATEAFFGQGTRLTVV.

The V gene is TRBV6-1, the J gene TRBJ1-1; D unresolved. CDR1 and CDR2 from the germline V gene are MNHNS and SASEGT. The CDR3 runs to 13 residues. V was cut by 1 base and J by 6 bases, with 9 bases left in between. CDR3 bases: TGTGCCAGCAGTGAAGGATCAACGTCTGAAGCTTTCTTT. Encoded protein: CASSEGSTSEAFF.

The chain links TRBV7-9 to TRBJ1-1; D perhaps matches TRBD1 (5 bases). Germline CDR1 SEHNR, CDR2 FQNEAQ (reference sequence). This CDR3 is 15 amino acids long. With 5 bases removed from V and 1 base from J, the gap between germline ends came to 14 bases. Here the CDR3 DNA reads TGTGCCAGCAGCCGTCTCGACGGGGGGAACACTGAAGCTTTCTTT. Protein: CASSRLDGGNTEAFF.

This clone has a single count. The CDR3 bases are TGTGCCAGCAGTGCGCGGGAGAGCGGGGAGCTGTTTTTT. Its translation is CASSARESGELFF. The chain recombines TRBV6-1 with TRBJ2-2, with 7 bases aligning to TRBD2. This CDR3 has 13 amino acids. Trimming cost V 4 bases and J 7 bases; bases outside gene matches: 3. In germline, CDR1 is MNHNS, CDR2 SASEGT.

The chain has TRBV7-8 and TRBJ2-7; 11 bases agree with TRBD2. The CDR3 has 17 amino acids. Germline assignment: CDR1 SGHVS and CDR2 FQNEAQ. Trimming at V came to 5 bases and at J to 4 bases, leaving 13 bases not matched to a gene. CDR3 amino acids: CASSHAGTSGERYEQYF. For the CDR3, the DNA is TGTGCCAGCAGCCATGCCGGGACTAGCGGAGAACGATACGAGCAGTACTTC.

The V and J genes are TRBV28 and TRBJ1-5; D is ambiguous. The CDR3 loop spans 13 amino acids. Between the trimmed V and J ends, which lost 6 bases and 0 bases, there was a span of 6 bases. Germline CDR1 and CDR2: MDHEN and SYDVKM. The CDR3 region is CASSLYSNQPQHF. DNA of the CDR3: TGTGCCAGCAGCCTGTATAGCAATCAGCCCCAGCATTTT.

This chain links TRBV27 with TRBJ1-5, with TRBD1 as a possible D gene (5 bases). Germline CDR1 MNHEY, CDR2 SMNVEV (reference sequence). Trimming stripped 5 bases from V and 6 bases from J, with 20 bases between. The CDR3 extends over 16 amino acids. CDR3 nucleotide sequence: TGTGCCAGCAGTATAACCCACGGGGATAGGGGTCAGCCCCAGCATTTT. Its translation is CASSITHGDRGQPQHF.

This clone was detected once. The chain links TRBV7-9 to TRBJ2-7; D remains unclear. Per germline, CDR1 SEHNR and CDR2 FQNEAQ (reference sequence). This CDR3 spans 13 amino acids. Trimming pared 2 bases from V and 6 bases from J, leaving 11 bases between. The CDR3 DNA reads as TGTGCCAGCAGCTTACTCACCGGCCTCGAGCAGTACTTC. Its translation is CASSLLTGLEQYF. Supplemented by reference TRBV7-9 and TRBJ2-7, the full variable domain reads DTGVSQNPRHKITKRGQNVTFRCDPISEHNRLYWYRQTLGQGPEFLTYFQNEAQLEKSRLLSDRFSAERPKGSFSTLEIQRTEQGDSAMYLCASSLLTGLEQYFGPGTRLTVT.

The V and J genes are TRBV7-9 and TRBJ1-3; D gene uncertain. V was pared by 5 bases and J by 0 bases, with 5 bases between. Germline CDR1 reads SEHNR; CDR2 reads FQNEAQ (reference sequence). The CDR3 has 13 amino acids. CDR3 amino acids: CASSQYSGNTIYF. CDR3 nucleotide sequence: TGTGCCAGCAGCCAGTACTCTGGAAACACCATATATTTT.

This chain joins TRBV19 and TRBJ2-5; 7 positions match TRBD2. This CDR3 has 15 residues. CDR1 is LNHDA and CDR2 is SQIVND in the germline V gene (reference sequence). After removal of 7 bases from V and 4 bases from J, the junction contained 12 bases not matched to a gene. In nucleotides, the CDR3 is TGTGCCAGTATTTCGCCCACCCCGGGGGGAGAGACCCAGTACTTC. It translates to CASISPTPGGETQYF.

This clone has more than one count but fewer than ten. The chain has TRBV5-4 and TRBJ2-7; 8 nucleotides match TRBD1. This CDR3 comprises 14 residues. J gave up 2 bases and V 1 base, and 2 bases lay outside the gene matches. From germline, CDR1 is SGHNT and CDR2 YYREEE (reference sequence). The CDR3 coding sequence is TGTGCCAGCAGCTTGTCGACAGGGGCCTACGAGCAGTACTTC. This codes for CASSLSTGAYEQYF. The variable domain in full, with the rest retrieved from reference TRBV5-4 and TRBJ2-7, is ETGVTQSPTHLIKTRGQQVTLRCSSQSGHNTVSWYQQALGQGPQFIFQYYREEENGRGNFPPRFSGLQFPNYSSELNVNALELDDSALYLCASSLSTGAYEQYFGPGTRLTVT.

The V gene is TRBV27, the J gene TRBJ1-1; D call uncertain. CDR1 and CDR2 from the germline V gene are MNHEY and SMNVEV (reference sequence). The length of the CDR3 is 13 residues. The V end was cut by 3 bases, the J end by 7 bases, with 12 bases between. The DNA of the CDR3 is TGTGCCAGCAGTTTCTCCCGCAGGCTTGAAGCTTTCTTT. It specifies CASSFSRRLEAFF.

The V gene is TRBV27, the J gene TRBJ2-1, with 9 bases aligning to TRBD2. CDR1 and CDR2 from the germline V gene are MNHEY and SMNVEV (reference sequence). The CDR3 totals 15 residues. V was pared by 2 bases and J by 8 bases, with 7 bases of the junction left unmatched. CDR3 in amino acids: CASSLNVAGAHEQFF. The CDR3 DNA follows: TGTGCCAGCAGTTTAAACGTAGCGGGAGCCCATGAGCAGTTCTTC.

The chain employs TRBV29-1 and TRBJ2-7; D is uncertain. Trimming cost V 0 bases and J 3 bases, with 6 bases left between them. Germline CDR1 SQVTM, CDR2 ANQGSEA. CDR3 length equals 12 residues. The DNA for the CDR3 is TGCAGCGTTGAAGATCGAGTCTACGAGCAGTACTTC. Its protein is CSVEDRVYEQYF.

CDR3 DNA sequence: TGCGCCAGCGGTACCGGGGCTTACAATGAGCAGTTCTTC. Its translation is CASGTGAYNEQFF. The chain uses TRBV10-2 and TRBJ2-1; D is possibly TRBD1 or TRBD2 (5 bases each). Trimming left V 8 bases short and J 4 bases short, with 12 bases between. The CDR3 extends over 13 amino acids. Germline loops: CDR1 WSHSY, CDR2 SAAADI.